These 30 T cell receptor beta chains were all obtained from the same sample, sequenced in a study of T-cell memory formation after mild COVID-19. A single record per CDR3 protein comes from TCRdb applying MiXCR to the 5' RACE reads. The sample lists 85,000 to 120,000 distinct CDR3 sequences; about 17% were seen once. Sequencing was performed on PBMCs or a T cell subset sorted from them (not recorded which). These receptors originate from an adult woman who had mild COVID-19 (a few samples of this study predate the infection). Cell type and time point are not known.

The chain recombines TRBV16 with TRBJ2-1, with a tentative D call TRBD1 (5 bases). The V end was cut by 6 bases, the J end by 6 bases, with 12 bases between. CDR1 and CDR2 from the germline V gene are KGHSY and FQNENV. The CDR3 totals 13 residues. CDR3 sequence reads: CASSRVRANEQFF. The CDR3 DNA sequence: TGTGCCAGCAGTCGTGTCAGGGCCAATGAGCAGTTCTTC.

The genes are TRBV4-2 and TRBJ2-3; D unresolved. The CDR3 runs to 17 residues. Trimming stripped 1 base from V and 2 bases from J, with 16 bases between. CDR1 is LGHNA and CDR2 is YNFKEQ in the germline V gene. The CDR3: CASSQGSLEGFTDTQYF. The CDR3 DNA follows: TGTGCCAGCAGCCAAGGGTCCCTAGAAGGTTTCACAGATACGCAGTATTTT.

The chain couples TRBV9 to TRBJ1-2; TRBD1 matches at 11 bases. Germline V gene lookup returns CDR1 SGDLS and CDR2 YYNGEE. The CDR3 is made up of 15 amino acids. Trimming removed 4 bases from V and 2 bases from J; junction bases left unmatched: 4. The CDR3 DNA is TGTGCCAGCAGCCCCCGGACAGGGGGCAACTATGGCTACACCTTC. Encoded protein: CASSPRTGGNYGYTF.

This clonotype has just a few counts. The chain uses TRBV6-5 and TRBJ1-1; 7 bases line up with TRBD1. The J segment lost 4 bases and the V segment lost 5 bases, leaving 10 bases of the junction unmatched. Germline CDR1 MNHEY, CDR2 SVGAGI. The CDR3 spans 15 residues. CDR3 sequence reads: CASSQFISGGTEAFF. Written as DNA, the CDR3 is TGTGCCAGCAGTCAATTCATTTCAGGGGGCACTGAAGCTTTCTTT.

The V gene is TRBV12-3 or TRBV12-4, the J gene TRBJ2-2, with D hard to call. V lost 4 bases, J lost 3 bases, and 6 bases lay in between. The CDR3 sequence is 13 residues long. CDR3 region: CASSWADTGELFF. The CDR3 nucleotides read TGTGCCAGCAGTTGGGCTGACACCGGGGAGCTGTTTTTT.

For the CDR3, the DNA is TGTGCCAGCAGCGTAGATGGCTCCCCCGTAGGCAATGAGCAGTTCTTC. Translated: CASSVDGSPVGNEQFF. The rearrangement joins TRBV9 to TRBJ2-1; D is uncertain. The CDR3 contains 16 residues. CDR1 is SGDLS, CDR2 YYNGEE, per germline. Trimming removed 0 bases at V and 6 bases at J, with 16 bases between.

This clonotype was found a few times. The chain uses TRBV6-5 and TRBJ1-1; the D is unclear. The V gene lost 2 bases and the J gene lost 1 base, with 5 bases spanning the gap. CDR3 length: 13 residues. Germline CDR1 MNHEY, CDR2 SVGAGI. CDR3 coding DNA: TGTGCCAGCAGTTACCGCTCGAACACTGAAGCTTTCTTT. It yields the protein CASSYRSNTEAFF.

The sample holds a few counts of this clonotype. This chain joins TRBV29-1 and TRBJ2-7; D possibly corresponds to TRBD1 (5 bases). The germline V gene encodes CDR1 SQVTM and CDR2 ANQGSEA. V was clipped by 5 bases and J by 6 bases, with 17 bases between them. The length of the CDR3 is 13 residues. CDR3 nucleotides: TGCAGCGTTTTCAGGCAGGGTTTCGGCGAGCAGTACTTC. This gives the protein CSVFRQGFGEQYF.

This clonotype turned up a few times. The genes are TRBV5-1 and TRBJ2-2; 7 bases line up with TRBD1. J gave up 2 bases and V 0 bases, and 1 base lay outside the gene matches. Germline loops: CDR1 SGHRS, CDR2 YFSETQ. This CDR3 is 15 amino acids long. The CDR3 DNA reads as TGCGCCAGCAGCTTGGAAGGGGGCAACACCGGGGAGCTGTTTTTT. Its protein product is CASSLEGGNTGELFF. Looking up the rest from reference TRBV5-1 and TRBJ2-2 gives the full variable domain: KAGVTQTPRYLIKTRGQQVTLSCSPISGHRSVSWYQQTPGQGLQFLFEYFSETQRNKGNFPGRFSGRQFSNSRSEMNVSTLELGDSALYLCASSLEGGNTGELFFGEGSRLTVL.

This clonotype occurred a few times. The CDR3 sequence is CASSYERGRAIGDTQYF. In nucleotides, the CDR3 is TGTGCCAGCAGTTACGAAAGAGGGAGGGCCATCGGGGATACGCAGTATTTT. The J gene is TRBJ2-3, the V gene TRBV6-2 or TRBV6-3; 7 bases line up with TRBD2. The ends lost 2 bases at V and 6 bases at J; junction bases unmatched: 14. The CDR3 consists of 17 residues. CDR1 and CDR2 (germline): MNHEY, SVGEGT.

The table lists this clonotype with many counts. This chain uses TRBV29-1 with TRBJ2-5; 8 bases line up with TRBD1. The CDR3 length is 16 residues. V lost 3 bases and J lost 2; bases outside the gene matches: 11. The germline CDR1 and CDR2 sequences are SQVTM and ANQGSEA. The CDR3 DNA follows: TGCAGCGTTGATGATTCGGGACAGGCGATACAAGAGACCCAGTACTTC. It encodes CSVDDSGQAIQETQYF.

The chain combines TRBV2 with TRBJ1-1; D is undetermined. Trimming pared 8 bases from V and 6 bases from J, leaving 13 bases between. Germline V CDR1 and CDR2: SNHLY, FYNNEI. The CDR3 extends over 12 amino acids. The CDR3 nucleotides are TGTGCCAGCTTTTACTCAGGAGCTGAAGCTTTCTTT. Translation gives CASFYSGAEAFF.

This clonotype appeared a few times. This chain's CDR3 is CASSLTLPGQGASFPYEQYF. For the CDR3, the DNA is TGTGCCAGCAGTTTAACCCTACCGGGACAGGGGGCCTCTTTTCCCTACGAGCAGTACTTC. This sequence joins TRBV12-3 or TRBV12-4 and TRBJ2-7; 12 bases agree with TRBD1. V dropped 2 bases and J dropped 2; count of bases not matched to a gene: 16. CDR3 size: 20 residues.

The chain uses TRBV6-2 or TRBV6-3 and TRBJ2-1; TRBD2 matches at 10 bases. This CDR3 spans 17 amino acids. Germline CDR1 reads MNHEY; CDR2 reads SVGEGT. After removal of 5 bases from V and 3 bases from J, the junction contained 10 bases not matched to a gene. As DNA, the CDR3 is TGTGCCAGCAGTAAAACCCTAGCGGGAGTGGTCTACAATGAGCAGTTCTTC. Its protein product is CASSKTLAGVVYNEQFF.

A few counts support this clonotype. The gene calls are TRBV2 and TRBJ1-6; D uncertain. This CDR3 has 17 residues. Trimming removed 4 bases from V and 0 bases from J, with 13 bases in between. Looked up from germline, CDR1 is SNHLY and CDR2 is FYNNEI. Here the CDR3 reads CASSVGLTSSYNSPLHF. The CDR3 DNA sequence: TGTGCCAGCAGTGTCGGGCTAACGAGCTCCTATAATTCACCCCTCCACTTT.

There are many counts of this clonotype. The rearrangement links TRBV12-3 or TRBV12-4 to TRBJ2-3; 13 nucleotides match TRBD2. V dropped 6 bases and J dropped 6; count of bases not matched to a gene: 3. The CDR3 contains 14 residues. This CDR3 is CASSRTSGSDTQYF. CDR3 DNA: TGTGCCAGCAGCCGGACTAGCGGGAGTGATACGCAGTATTTT.

J is TRBJ2-7 and V is TRBV4-1; no clear D gene. The CDR3 is 14 amino acids. Trimming left V 0 bases short and J 6 bases short, with 12 bases between. CDR1 is MGHRA and CDR2 is YSYEKL in the germline V gene. CDR3 nucleotides: TGCGCCAGCAGCCAAGAAGGTTTTACGGGCGAGCAGTACTTC. Encoded protein: CASSQEGFTGEQYF.

This clonotype turned up a few times. The V call is TRBV4-3, the J call TRBJ2-3, with 12 positions matching TRBD2. Germline V gene data show CDR1 as LGHNA and CDR2 as YSLEER. This CDR3 has 17 residues. The junction had 5 bases not matched to a gene; V was cut back by 0 bases and J by 4 bases. CDR3: CASSQDLAGGIADTQYF. The CDR3 DNA sequence: TGCGCCAGCAGCCAAGATCTAGCGGGAGGGATTGCAGATACGCAGTATTTT.

The gene calls are TRBV5-1 and TRBJ1-2; D gene ambiguous. Trimming removed 0 bases at V and 6 bases at J, with 15 bases between. This CDR3 has 15 amino acids. Germline V gene lookup returns CDR1 SGHRS and CDR2 YFSETQ. CDR3 nucleotides: TGCGCCAGCAGCTTGGCCGTCAATCAACGGGATGGCTACACCTTC. Protein sequence: CASSLAVNQRDGYTF.

This clonotype was picked up many times. This sequence joins TRBV7-9 and TRBJ2-1; 8 positions match TRBD2. Germline CDR1 is SEHNR and CDR2 is FQNEAQ (reference sequence). The junction had 3 bases not matched to a gene; V was cut back by 2 bases and J by 3 bases. This CDR3 comprises 15 residues. This CDR3 reads CASSLYSGSYNEQFF. The CDR3 DNA sequence: TGTGCCAGCAGCTTATACAGCGGGAGCTACAATGAGCAGTTCTTC.

This clonotype showed up just a few times. V and J are TRBV15 and TRBJ2-1; possible D gene TRBD2, 6 bases. Germline values: CDR1 LNHNV, CDR2 YYDKDF (reference sequence). Trimming removed 0 bases at V and 7 bases at J, with 16 bases between. The CDR3 is 16 amino acids. CDR3 sequence: CATSRDSWDSTNEQFF. The CDR3 DNA reads as TGTGCCACCAGCAGAGATAGTTGGGACTCTACTAATGAGCAGTTCTTC.

This chain links TRBV12-3 or TRBV12-4 with TRBJ1-1, with TRBD1 matching over 10 bases. The CDR3 runs 15 residues. J gave up 7 bases and V 0 bases, and 5 bases lay outside the gene matches. The CDR3 bases are TGTGCCAGCAGTTTAGCTCCCGGGACAGGGGATGAAGCTTTCTTT. It translates to CASSLAPGTGDEAFF.

This clonotype was counted a few times. V gene TRBV4-3 combines with J gene TRBJ2-5; D perhaps matches TRBD1 (5 bases). Germline V lookup: CDR1 LGHNA, CDR2 YSLEER. This CDR3 has 16 residues. Between the trimmed V and J ends, which lost 0 bases and 5 bases, there was a span of 16 bases. CDR3 loop: CASSQDPQGMAETQYF. In DNA, the CDR3 is TGCGCCAGCAGCCAAGATCCCCAGGGAATGGCGGAGACCCAGTACTTC.

This chain joins TRBV4-1 and TRBJ2-1, with 9 nucleotides matching TRBD2. J gave up 7 bases and V 0 bases, and 7 bases lay outside the gene matches. There are 16 residues in the CDR3. Per germline, CDR1 MGHRA and CDR2 YSYEKL. CDR3 in amino acids: CASSQDRAGGPNEQFF. CDR3 sequence (DNA): TGCGCCAGCAGCCAAGATCGGGCGGGGGGGCCGAATGAGCAGTTCTTC.

This sequence joins TRBV12-3 or TRBV12-4 and TRBJ2-5; D unresolved. V was trimmed by 3 bases and J by 0 bases, leaving 5 bases between them. The CDR3 loop spans 13 amino acids. CDR3 protein: CASSFVDQETQYF. The CDR3 DNA follows: TGTGCCAGCAGTTTCGTAGACCAAGAGACCCAGTACTTC.

This rearrangement joins TRBV12-3 or TRBV12-4 to TRBJ2-2; 8 nucleotides agree with TRBD2. This CDR3 spans 16 amino acids. J gave up 2 bases and V 5 bases, and 7 bases lay outside the gene matches. The CDR3 is CASSGSGGPNTGELFF. The CDR3 region has the DNA TGTGCCAGCAGTGGGAGCGGGGGCCCAAACACCGGGGAGCTGTTTTTT.

The V and J genes are TRBV9 and TRBJ2-7; D perhaps matches TRBD1 (6 bases). This CDR3 has 15 residues. The V gene's germline CDR1 is SGDLS and CDR2 YYNGEE. The ends were cut back, 0 bases at V and 3 bases at J, with 13 bases in the middle. The CDR3 here is CASSVEPGEVYEQYF. CDR3 DNA sequence: TGTGCCAGCAGCGTAGAACCAGGGGAAGTCTACGAGCAGTACTTC.

This clonotype was seen more than once but under ten times. This CDR3 is CASSLLEYEQYF. For the CDR3, the DNA is TGTGCCAGCAGCTTACTAGAGTACGAGCAGTACTTC. The rearrangement links TRBV7-9 to TRBJ2-7; D is ambiguous. CDR1 is SEHNR and CDR2 is FQNEAQ in the germline V gene (reference sequence). This CDR3 contains 12 residues. The V gene lost 2 bases and the J gene lost 4 bases, with 6 bases spanning the gap.

This chain uses TRBV3-1 with TRBJ2-1; D remains ambiguous. Germline CDR1 and CDR2: LGHDT and YNNKEL (reference sequence). V was pared by 0 bases and J by 0 bases, with 3 bases between. This CDR3 has 14 amino acids. The CDR3 DNA sequence: TGTGCCAGCAGCCAAGAAGGCTCCTACAATGAGCAGTTCTTC. Encoded protein: CASSQEGSYNEQFF.

Ten or more counts support this clonotype. V usage is TRBV9 and J usage is TRBJ2-7; no reliable D call. Germline CDR1 reads SGDLS; CDR2 reads YYNGEE. The V end lost 3 bases, the J end lost 4 bases, and 14 bases lay between the germline ends. The CDR3 has 14 amino acids. CDR3 loop: CASSAPGRAYEQYF. The CDR3 nucleotides are TGTGCCAGCAGCGCGCCCGGACGCGCTTACGAGCAGTACTTC.